These T cell receptor beta chains were read from a single sample in a study of PD-1 blockade in classical Hodgkin lymphoma. Only in-frame clones appear in the TCRdb table, and some are missing; sequencing was by immunoSEQ multiplex PCR. Seen here are approximately 27,000 clones, 82% observed once, and the top ten hold around 18%. The input for sequencing was peripheral blood mononuclear cells (PBMCs), taken before the fourth cycle of nivolumab. All receptors come from a human donor with classical Hodgkin lymphoma. Each CDR3 is given with its conserved first and last residue. A D gene is named only where the DNA matches it firmly. The listing skips clone size in some rows; elsewhere it reads once, few, many or a size class.

clone_size	v_call	d_call	j_call	cdr3_nt	cdr3_aa
-	TRBV15	-	TRBJ1-6	TGTGCCACCAGCAGAGATGGACGGCGAACTAACCCCTCGCCCCTCCACTTT	CATSRDGRRTNPSPLHF
-	TRBV7-8	-	TRBJ2-7	TGTGCCAGCAGCCAACGCGACGAGCAGTACTTC	CASSQRDEQYF
-	TRBV13	-	TRBJ2-7	TGTGCCAGCAGCTACGGGACTCCGGGACGCCACGAGCAGTACTTC	CASSYGTPGRHEQYF
-	TRBV6-6	-	TRBJ2-2	TGTGCCAGCAGGGGGTCGAACCCCACCGGGGAGCTGTTTTTT	CASRGSNPTGELFF
once	TRBV25-1	-	TRBJ1-2	TGTGCCAGCAGTGAAGGGGCCGGCTACACCTTC	CASSEGAGYTF
-	TRBV7-2	TRBD1	TRBJ2-6	TGTGCCAGCAGCCCTACCTTAACAGGGGCCTTCTCTGGGGCCAACGTCCTGACTTTC	CASSPTLTGAFSGANVLTF
-	TRBV28	TRBD1	TRBJ1-6	TGTGCCAGCAGTTTATTGTTATTTCGTGTCTTGGGACAGTACAATTCACCCCTCCACTTT	CASSLLLFRVLGQYNSPLHF
once	TRBV27	-	TRBJ1-1	TGTGCCAGCAGTCAACATCAGGTAACCCGAGCTTTCTTT	CASSQHQVTRAFF
-	TRBV9	TRBD2	TRBJ2-5	TGTGCCAGCAGCGTGGGACTACAAGAGACCCAGTACTTC	CASSVGLQETQYF
-	TRBV9	-	TRBJ1-5	TGTGCCAGCAGCCCATCGGAGTATAGCAATCAGCCCCAGCATTTT	CASSPSEYSNQPQHF
-	TRBV7-3	-	TRBJ2-3	TGTGCCAGCAGCTTAACGGGGATACACACAGATACGCAGTATTTT	CASSLTGIHTDTQYF
-	TRBV4-1	-	TRBJ1-4	TGCGCCAGCAGCTCCTGGGGGCAGGACATGAATGAAAAACTGTTTTTT	CASSSWGQDMNEKLFF
few	TRBV30	-	TRBJ1-5	TGTGCCTGGAGTACCCGACCGGATCAGCCCCAGCATTTT	CAWSTRPDQPQHF
-	TRBV6-5	-	TRBJ2-7	TGTGCCACCGGGACAATCTACGAGCAGTACTTC	CATGTIYEQYF
few	TRBV7-6	TRBD2	TRBJ2-5	TGTGCCAGCACCCCTCTCAGCGGGGGGGTGGGAGTTGACTTC	CASTPLSGGVGVDF
-	TRBV23-1	-	TRBJ1-3	TGCGCCAGCAGTCAATCGAGTGGGGGGTGGGGAAACACCATATATTTT	CASSQSSGGWGNTIYF
-	TRBV7-9	-	TRBJ1-5	TGTGCCAGCAGCGCTAGTGGGGGCAATCAGCCCCAGCATTTT	CASSASGGNQPQHF
-	TRBV7-2	-	TRBJ2-3	TGTGCCAGCACTCGCGGCCCCGGCACAGATACGCAGTATTTT	CASTRGPGTDTQYF
once	TRBV29-1	TRBD2	TRBJ2-3	TGCAGCGTTGAATTAGCGGGGGACCTAACAGATACGCAGTATTTT	CSVELAGDLTDTQYF
-	TRBV5-1	-	TRBJ1-3	TGCGCCAGCAGCTTGACATTGGGTGGAAACACCATATATTTT	CASSLTLGGNTIYF
once	TRBV28	-	TRBJ2-7	TGTGCCAGCAGTCTTCTTGTCACGACGGAGTTTTACGAGCAGTACTTC	CASSLLVTTEFYEQYF
-	TRBV6-1	TRBD1	TRBJ1-5	TGTGCCAGCAGGGGGACAGTCAATAGCAATCAGCCCCAGCATTTT	CASRGTVNSNQPQHF
-	TRBV7-6	TRBD1	TRBJ1-6	TGTGCCAGCAGCTACAGGGGTTTCTATAATTCACCCCTCCACTTT	CASSYRGFYNSPLHF
-	TRBV27	-	TRBJ2-6	TGTGCCAGCAGTTTGGACTCTGGGGCCAACGTCCTGACTTTC	CASSLDSGANVLTF
-	TRBV30	-	TRBJ1-5	TGTGCCCCCCGGGGGGGGAACAATCAGCCCCAGCATTTT	CAPRGGNNQPQHF
-	TRBV4-2	-	TRBJ1-1	TGTGCCAGCAGCCAAGATTCGTCGGTGAACACTGAAGCTTTCTTT	CASSQDSSVNTEAFF
-	TRBV28	-	TRBJ1-6	TGTGCCAGCAGGGGGTTGGGTTCACCCCTCCACTTT	CASRGLGSPLHF
once	TRBV27	-	TRBJ2-5	TGTGCCAGCGCGGTGGGGGTTGGAGAGACCCAGTACTTC	CASAVGVGETQYF
-	TRBV7-9	-	TRBJ2-1	TGTGCCAGCAGCATCAGGGGAAATGGGTACAATGAGCAGTTCTTC	CASSIRGNGYNEQFF
few	TRBV6-6	-	TRBJ1-1	TGTGCCAGCGAACTGGGGGAGGGGGGTGAAGCTTTCTTT	CASELGEGGEAFF
few	TRBV2	-	TRBJ2-2	TGTGCCAGCGCGGAGTTGGGGACCGGGGAGCTGTTTTTT	CASAELGTGELFF
once	TRBV9	-	TRBJ1-2	TGTGCCAGCAGCGCTGACAGCCGTAACTATGGCTACACCTTC	CASSADSRNYGYTF
-	TRBV20-1	-	TRBJ1-1	TGCAGTGCTAGCCCGAGAGATGAAGCTTTCTTT	CSASPRDEAFF
-	TRBV7-8	TRBD2	TRBJ2-3	TGTGCCAGCAGCCTAAAGCGGGGGGGTTCTGATACGCAGTATTTT	CASSLKRGGSDTQYF
once	TRBV6-5	-	TRBJ1-2	TGTGCCAGCAGTTCGGTTTTTAGGGGGTACACCTTC	CASSSVFRGYTF
-	TRBV6-5	-	TRBJ1-1	TGTGCCAGCAGTTTCAACCAGGGCTTAAACACTGAAGCTTTCTTT	CASSFNQGLNTEAFF
-	TRBV28	-	TRBJ2-3	TGTGCCAGCAGCCCTAGCTCTAGCACAGATACGCAGTATTTT	CASSPSSSTDTQYF
-	TRBV25-1	TRBD1	TRBJ2-1	TGTGCCAGCAGTAGGACAGGGGGCATCAATGAGCAGTTCTTC	CASSRTGGINEQFF
-	TRBV7-2	-	TRBJ1-5	TGTGCCAGCAGCCTCGGCCCTAGCAATCAGCCCCAGCATTTT	CASSLGPSNQPQHF
-	TRBV18	-	TRBJ1-1	TGTGCCAGCTCACTCGAACTCTTGAACACTGAAGCTTTCTTT	CASSLELLNTEAFF
medium-sized	TRBV27	TRBD2	TRBJ2-1	TGTGCCAGCAGTTTAATGAGCGGGGGTAACAATGAGCAGTTCTTC	CASSLMSGGNNEQFF
-	TRBV7-9	-	TRBJ1-6	TGTGCCAGCAGCTTAGCAGTCGGTTCGGGATTTAATTCACCCCTCCACTTT	CASSLAVGSGFNSPLHF
-	TRBV28	TRBD1	TRBJ1-5	TGTGCCAGCAGTTGGATCGACAGGGGGCGCCGGCCCAATCAGCCCCAGCATTTT	CASSWIDRGRRPNQPQHF
-	TRBV2	TRBD1	TRBJ2-7	TGTGCCAGCCGACGACAGGGGGCTTACGAGCAGTACTTC	CASRRQGAYEQYF
-	TRBV6-4	-	TRBJ1-5	TGTGCCGGACCCCTTGAGGCCGCCAGTAAGTGGCCCCAGCATTTT	CAGPLEAASKWPQHF
-	TRBV5-4	TRBD2	TRBJ2-4	TGTGCCAGCAGCTCCGGACTAGCGGGGGGGTCAAAAAACATTCAGTACTTC	CASSSGLAGGSKNIQYF
-	TRBV7-3	-	TRBJ2-6	TGTGCCAGCAGCTCGTCTCGCGTCCTGACTTTC	CASSSSRVLTF
-	TRBV29-1	TRBD2	TRBJ2-1	TGCAGCGCCCAGGGACTAGCGGGGGGGGAGCAGTTCTTC	CSAQGLAGGEQFF
few	TRBV28	TRBD1	TRBJ1-2	TGTGCCAGCAGCACCGAACAGGGGGCGTTGGGCGCTGGCTACACCTTC	CASSTEQGALGAGYTF
-	TRBV28	-	TRBJ1-4	TGTGCCAGCAGCGCAACGACAGCAACTAATGAAAAACTGTTTTTT	CASSATTATNEKLFF
-	TRBV5-6	-	TRBJ1-1	TGTGCCAGCAGCTTGGACTTAGGAGGGTCCGGGTCAGCTTTCTTT	CASSLDLGGSGSAFF
-	TRBV29-1	TRBD2	TRBJ2-7	TGCAGCGTTGAAGCCCCTGCTAGCGGGGGTCCCTACGAGCAGTACTTC	CSVEAPASGGPYEQYF
-	TRBV7-2	TRBD2	TRBJ2-1	TGTGCCAGCAGCTTAGATCCTAGCGGGCACCACAATGAGCAGTTCTTC	CASSLDPSGHHNEQFF
-	TRBV19	-	TRBJ1-3	TGTGCCAGCTCGTGGGGAAACACCATATATTTT	CASSWGNTIYF
-	TRBV7-2	TRBD2	TRBJ2-3	TGTGCCAGCAGCTCCCGGGGGGGCCCATCGGATACGCAGTATTTT	CASSSRGGPSDTQYF
-	TRBV7-2	-	TRBJ2-5	TGTGCCAGCAGCTTACAACACACCCAAGAGACCCAGTACTTC	CASSLQHTQETQYF
few	TRBV19	-	TRBJ2-1	TGTGCAACGGGCCTTAGCTCCTACACTGAGCAGTTCTTC	CATGLSSYTEQFF